The sequence of this TCR beta chain was determined in a study of T-cell memory formation after mild COVID-19. TCRdb reprocessed the 5' RACE reads via MiXCR and lists one record per CDR3 protein. The table lists around 260,000 distinct CDR3 sequences, 15% to 20% of them singletons, with roughly a fifth in the top ten. The study's findings and limits: A balance of CD4 and CD8 characterized clones contracting day 15 to 85, whereas later expanders leaned CD4+. Some clones that responded were present in memory (sampled pre-infection), which suggests cross-reactive memory joined.

About this clonotype itself: Its cognate antigen is unknown.

Germline-derived CDR1 and CDR2 are SGHRS and YFSETQ. This CDR3 has 15 amino acids. V was clipped by 0 bases and J by 4 bases, with 13 bases between them. Sequencing was done on a sample of PBMCs or a T cell subset sorted from them (not recorded which). The clonotype was recovered from a young man who had mild COVID-19 (a few samples of this study predate the infection). Cell type and time point are not known. This chain joins TRBV5-1 and TRBJ1-1; possibly TRBD1 for D (6 bases). This CDR3 is CASSLDPGGITEAFF. The CDR3 coding sequence is TGCGCCAGCAGCTTGGATCCCGGGGGCATCACTGAAGCTTTCTTT.